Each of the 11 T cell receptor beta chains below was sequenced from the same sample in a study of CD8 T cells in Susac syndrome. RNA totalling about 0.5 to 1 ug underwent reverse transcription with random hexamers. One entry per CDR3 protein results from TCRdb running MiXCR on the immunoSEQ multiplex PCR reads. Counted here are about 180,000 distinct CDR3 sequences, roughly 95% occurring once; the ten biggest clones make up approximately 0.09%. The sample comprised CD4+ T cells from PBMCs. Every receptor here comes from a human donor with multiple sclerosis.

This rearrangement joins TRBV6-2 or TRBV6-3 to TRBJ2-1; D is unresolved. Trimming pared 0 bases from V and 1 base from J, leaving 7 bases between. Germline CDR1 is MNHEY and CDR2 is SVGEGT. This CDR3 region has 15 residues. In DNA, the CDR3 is TGTGCCAGCAGTTACTCTTGGGGTTCCTACAATGAGCAGTTCTTC. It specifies CASSYSWGSYNEQFF.

CDR3 sequence reads: CSVDPDRDQPQHF. The CDR3 nucleotides read TGCAGCGTGGACCCGGACAGAGATCAGCCCCAGCATTTT. The chain combines TRBV29-1 with TRBJ1-5; D is possibly TRBD1 (6 bases). Germline V gives CDR1 SQVTM, CDR2 ANQGSEA. Trimming took off 6 bases at V and 5 bases at J, with 14 bases between the two ends. The CDR3 length is 13 residues.

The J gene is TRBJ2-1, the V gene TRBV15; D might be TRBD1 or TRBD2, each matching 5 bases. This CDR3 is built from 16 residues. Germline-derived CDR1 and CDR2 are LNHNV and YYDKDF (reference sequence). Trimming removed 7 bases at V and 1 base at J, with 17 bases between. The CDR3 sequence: CATTPTGTLSYNEQFF. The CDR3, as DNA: TGTGCCACCACTCCAACCGGGACCTTGTCCTACAATGAGCAGTTCTTC.

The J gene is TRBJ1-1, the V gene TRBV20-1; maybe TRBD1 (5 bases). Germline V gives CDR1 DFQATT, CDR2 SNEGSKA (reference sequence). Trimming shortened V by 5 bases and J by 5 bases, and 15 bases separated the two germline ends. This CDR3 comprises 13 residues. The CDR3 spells CSASGTGTTEAFF. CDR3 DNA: TGCAGTGCTTCTGGGACCGGAACAACTGAAGCTTTCTTT.

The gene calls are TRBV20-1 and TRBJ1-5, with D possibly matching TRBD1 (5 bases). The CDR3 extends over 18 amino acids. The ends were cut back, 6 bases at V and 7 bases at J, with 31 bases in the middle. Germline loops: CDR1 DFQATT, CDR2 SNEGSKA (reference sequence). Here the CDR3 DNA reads TGCAGTGCGTATCGGACGATGGAGGGGTCCCGAGTTGCCCAGCCCCAGCATTTT. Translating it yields CSAYRTMEGSRVAQPQHF.

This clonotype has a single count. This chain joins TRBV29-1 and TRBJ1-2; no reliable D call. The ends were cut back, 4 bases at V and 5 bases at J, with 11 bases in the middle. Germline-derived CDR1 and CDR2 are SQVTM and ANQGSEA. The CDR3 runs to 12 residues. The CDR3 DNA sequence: TGCAGCGTTGGACTTTCATCGTATGGCTACACCTTC. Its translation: CSVGLSSYGYTF.

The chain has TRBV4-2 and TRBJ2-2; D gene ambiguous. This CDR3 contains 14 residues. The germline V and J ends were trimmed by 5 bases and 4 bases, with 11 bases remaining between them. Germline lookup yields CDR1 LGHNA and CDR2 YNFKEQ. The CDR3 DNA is TGTGCCAGCAGCTCAAGGACGGGCACCGGGGAGCTGTTTTTT. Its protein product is CASSSRTGTGELFF.

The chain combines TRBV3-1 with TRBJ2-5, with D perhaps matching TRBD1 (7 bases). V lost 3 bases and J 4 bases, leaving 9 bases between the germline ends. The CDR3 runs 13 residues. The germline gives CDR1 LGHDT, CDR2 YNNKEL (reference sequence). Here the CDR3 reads CASSQQGGETQYF. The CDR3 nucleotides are TGTGCCAGCAGCCAGCAGGGGGGAGAGACCCAGTACTTC.

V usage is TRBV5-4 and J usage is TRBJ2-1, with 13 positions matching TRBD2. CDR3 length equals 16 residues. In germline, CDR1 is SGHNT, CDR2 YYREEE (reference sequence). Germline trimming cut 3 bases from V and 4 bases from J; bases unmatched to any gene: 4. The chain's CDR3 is CASSSGGLAGYNEQFF. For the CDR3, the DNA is TGTGCCAGCAGCTCCGGGGGACTAGCGGGGTACAATGAGCAGTTCTTC.

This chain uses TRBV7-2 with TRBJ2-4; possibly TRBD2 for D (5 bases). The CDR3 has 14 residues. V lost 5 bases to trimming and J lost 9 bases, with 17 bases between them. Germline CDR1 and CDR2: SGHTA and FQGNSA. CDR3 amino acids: CASSNGLVRGIQYF. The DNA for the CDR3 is TGTGCCAGCAGCAACGGACTTGTTCGGGGCATTCAGTACTTC.

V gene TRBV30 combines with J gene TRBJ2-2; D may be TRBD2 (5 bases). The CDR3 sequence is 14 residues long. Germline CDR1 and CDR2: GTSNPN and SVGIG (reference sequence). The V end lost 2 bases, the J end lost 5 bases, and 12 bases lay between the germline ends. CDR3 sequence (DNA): TGTGCCTGGAGTCTAGTGAGAGGGACCGGGGAGCTGTTTTTT. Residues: CAWSLVRGTGELFF.